The 8 T cell receptor beta chains given below trace back to one sample, sequenced in a study of shared T cell receptors in the human thymus. TCRdb keeps only in-frame clones here, not all; method: immunoSEQ multiplex PCR. The data contain some 700,000 clones, 70% to 90% of them singletons. Another study also made use of these data, one on human thymus T cells.

Sequences were obtained from thymocytes. The receptors come from a girl under three years old with a congenital heart defect.

The CDR3: CASSPGTVNTEAFF. In DNA form, the CDR3 reads TGTGCCAGCAGTCCCGGGACAGTGAACACTGAAGCTTTCTTT. The V and J genes are TRBV6-1 and TRBJ1-1, with 7 bases that match TRBD1. From germline, CDR1 is MNHNS and CDR2 SASEGT. CDR3 length: 14 amino acids. V trimming: 5 bases; J trimming: 0 bases; junction bases outside the gene matches: 3.

This chain uses TRBV28 with TRBJ1-1, with 8 bases aligning to TRBD1. The CDR3 has 15 residues. Unmatched junction bases numbered 7, after V lost 6 bases and J lost 1 base. The V gene's germline CDR1 is MDHEN and CDR2 SYDVKM. CDR3 sequence (DNA): TGTGCCAGCAGACCCACGGGACAGGAGAACACTGAAGCTTTCTTT. Protein: CASRPTGQENTEAFF.

The V call is TRBV19, the J call TRBJ1-1, with D tentatively TRBD1 (5 bases). The CDR3 spans 21 residues. V gave up 5 bases and J gave up 0 bases, with 31 bases separating them. Germline CDR1 and CDR2: LNHDA and SQIVND (reference sequence). The CDR3 nucleotides read TGTGCCAGTAGTGGACCGTCTCGTAGACAGACGGGGGGGTGGATGAACACTGAAGCTTTCTTT. It specifies CASSGPSRRQTGGWMNTEAFF.

In its sample, this clone was seen a few times. The chain couples TRBV4-1 to TRBJ1-6, with a tentative D call TRBD1 (5 bases). Germline V gene lookup returns CDR1 MGHRA and CDR2 YSYEKL. The CDR3 extends over 18 amino acids. V lost 0 bases, J lost 8 bases, and 20 bases lay in between. In DNA form, the CDR3 reads TGCGCCAGCAGCCAAGATCACTCCACGGGGGAAGATCATTCACCCCTCCACTTT. Amino acids: CASSQDHSTGEDHSPLHF.

There are a few counts of this clone. The chain uses TRBV7-8 and TRBJ1-2, with D maybe TRBD1 (5 bases). The CDR3 covers 19 residues. The V gene lost 2 bases and the J gene lost 5 bases, with 27 bases spanning the gap. Germline assignment: CDR1 SGHVS and CDR2 FQNEAQ. Written as DNA, the CDR3 is TGTGCCAGCAGCTTACCCCTCTCGGGGGGACGGGAGGTTTATTATGGCTACACCTTC. It specifies CASSLPLSGGREVYYGYTF.

The chain has TRBV12-5 and TRBJ2-5; 8 bases match TRBD2. The CDR3 runs 18 residues. V lost 5 bases and J lost 5; bases outside the gene matches: 19. Germline loops: CDR1 LGHNT, CDR2 FRNRAP. The CDR3 here is CASGRRDVITGGLETQYF. Written as DNA, the CDR3 is TGTGCTAGTGGTCGAAGAGACGTTATAACGGGGGGGCTGGAGACCCAGTACTTC.

The chain joins TRBV7-6 to TRBJ1-2; possibly TRBD1 for D (6 bases). The CDR3 has 15 residues. In germline, CDR1 is SGHVS, CDR2 FNYEAQ. V gave up 1 base and J gave up 5 bases, with 14 bases separating them. Written as DNA, the CDR3 is TGTGCCAGCAGCTTAGAAGGGGGGGGGCCTTATGGCTACACCTTC. Its protein is CASSLEGGGPYGYTF.

The chain combines TRBV15 with TRBJ2-3; unclear D gene. CDR1 LNHNV and CDR2 YYDKDF come from the germline V gene (reference sequence). Trimming stripped 2 bases from V and 7 bases from J, with 13 bases between. This CDR3 is built from 14 residues. The CDR3 loop reads CATSRSLGGHTQYF. The CDR3 region has the DNA TGTGCCACCAGCAGATCGTTAGGCGGCCATACGCAGTATTTT.